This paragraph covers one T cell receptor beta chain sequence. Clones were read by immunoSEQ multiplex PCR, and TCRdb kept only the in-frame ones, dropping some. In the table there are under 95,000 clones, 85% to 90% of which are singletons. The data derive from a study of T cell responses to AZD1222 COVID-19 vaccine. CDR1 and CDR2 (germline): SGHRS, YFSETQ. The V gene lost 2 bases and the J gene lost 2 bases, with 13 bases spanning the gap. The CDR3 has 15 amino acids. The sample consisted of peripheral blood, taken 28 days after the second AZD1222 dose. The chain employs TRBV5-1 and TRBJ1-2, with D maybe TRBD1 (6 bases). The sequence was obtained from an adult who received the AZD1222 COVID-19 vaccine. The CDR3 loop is CASSLYTGPNYGYTF. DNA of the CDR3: TGCGCCAGCAGCTTATACACAGGGCCCAACTATGGCTACACCTTC. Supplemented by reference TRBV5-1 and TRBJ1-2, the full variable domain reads KAGVTQTPRYLIKTRGQQVTLSCSPISGHRSVSWYQQTPGQGLQFLFEYFSETQRNKGNFPGRFSGRQFSNSRSEMNVSTLELGDSALYLCASSLYTGPNYGYTFGSGTRLTVV.